This T cell receptor beta chain was identified in a study of long-term antiretroviral therapy in people with HIV. This clone was picked up a small number of times. The CDR3 consists of 15 residues. V dropped 6 bases and J dropped 4 bases, with 17 bases sitting between them. Germline values: CDR1 MNHNY, CDR2 SVGAGI (reference sequence). This was the immunoSEQ v3.0 assay at survey level. Assay used: immunoSEQ multiplex PCR; TCRdb lists only in-frame clones, some missing. Found here are under 25,000 clones, around three quarters of them singletons; the top ten hold approximately 9.3%. The chain employs TRBV6-6 and TRBJ2-3, with no clear D. The material was unsorted PBMCs, obtained 0.5 years before starting antiretroviral therapy. This clonotype originated in a man between 18 and 35 years old with HIV. CDR3: CASSTEVPWADTQYF. The CDR3 nucleotides are TGTGCCAGCAGCACCGAAGTCCCATGGGCAGATACGCAGTATTTT.